Listed below are T cell receptor beta chains from one sample, sequenced in a study of T cell repertoires in cytomegalovirus infection. MiXCR, run by TCRdb on the reads, gives a single entry per CDR3 protein. Of under 150,000 distinct CDR3 sequences in the sample, under 35% were seen once. Which antigens these TCRs recognize remains unknown. The sample was CD8+ T cells from cultured PBMCs, taken from culture after CMV antigen stimulation. Receptor source: a human donor in good health (CMV status not recorded). Some clones in this sample may be carry-over from other donors' samples. Each CDR3 is given with its conserved first and last residue. Each record gives: clone size, V gene, J gene, CDR3 protein. The size of a clone is reported for some rows only, either as once, few or many, or as a class for expanded clones.

size: NA
V: TRBV7-6
J: TRBJ2-5
CDR3: CASKPSGTSGETQYF

size: few
V: TRBV7-9
J: TRBJ2-7
CDR3: CASSDRVDEQYF

size: few
V: TRBV28
J: TRBJ2-2
CDR3: CASSWERGAAGELFF

size: NA
V: TRBV2
J: TRBJ1-4
CDR3: CASSYGYSLNEKLFF

size: NA
V: TRBV29-1
J: TRBJ2-7
CDR3: CSVVGVEYEQYF

size: NA
V: TRBV13
J: TRBJ2-7
CDR3: CASSTGYEQYF

size: NA
V: TRBV15
J: TRBJ1-2
CDR3: CATSLWEQGDYGYTF

size: NA
V: TRBV11-2
J: TRBJ2-2
CDR3: CASTSANTGELFF

size: few
V: TRBV5-5
J: TRBJ1-6
CDR3: CASSSNVGDSPLHF

size: few
V: TRBV5-1
J: TRBJ2-7
CDR3: CASSPTGSEQYF

size: few
V: TRBV2
J: TRBJ2-1
CDR3: CASRPGSKAYNEQFF

size: few
V: TRBV29-1
J: TRBJ1-2
CDR3: CSVQDRWGYTF

size: NA
V: TRBV6-5
J: TRBJ2-5
CDR3: CASSSQRVETQYF

size: many
V: TRBV12-3/TRBV12-4
J: TRBJ1-2
CDR3: CASSLAGQGNGYTF

size: medium-sized
V: TRBV7-2
J: TRBJ1-5
CDR3: CASRATGVRGQPQHF

size: NA
V: TRBV5-6
J: TRBJ2-3
CDR3: CASSLATGPADTQYF

size: NA
V: TRBV4-1
J: TRBJ1-5
CDR3: CASSQDPGPQHF

size: NA
V: TRBV4-3
J: TRBJ2-2
CDR3: CASSQGRFWTENTGELFF

size: few
V: TRBV19
J: TRBJ1-1
CDR3: CASRRGQQNTEAFF

size: NA
V: TRBV27
J: TRBJ2-7
CDR3: CASSLSGRGSYEQYF

size: NA
V: TRBV7-6
J: TRBJ1-2
CDR3: CASSLELSYGYTF

size: NA
V: TRBV7-8
J: TRBJ1-1
CDR3: CASSDSRGYKGAFF

size: few
V: TRBV4-1
J: TRBJ1-5
CDR3: CASPTGQVSNQPQHF

size: NA
V: TRBV7-9
J: TRBJ1-2
CDR3: CASSLAYMAAKGGLGYTF

size: many
V: TRBV7-2
J: TRBJ1-1
CDR3: CASSLLTGGFTEAFF

size: NA
V: TRBV12-3/TRBV12-4
J: TRBJ1-4
CDR3: CASSFDEKLFF

size: NA
V: TRBV27
J: TRBJ1-6
CDR3: CASSLDRANSPLHF

size: NA
V: TRBV27
J: TRBJ2-2
CDR3: CASRVGTGIPGELFF

size: many
V: TRBV7-2
J: TRBJ1-2
CDR3: CASSLDRGDYGYTF

size: NA
V: TRBV5-4
J: TRBJ2-6
CDR3: CASSLDRAGFGANVLTF

size: many
V: TRBV7-2
J: TRBJ2-7
CDR3: CASSFYRNPPLNEQYF

size: once
V: TRBV6-2/TRBV6-3
J: TRBJ1-2
CDR3: CASSYGRGAYGYTF

size: few
V: TRBV6-1
J: TRBJ1-5
CDR3: CASKRGWAANQPQHF

size: NA
V: TRBV13
J: TRBJ1-1
CDR3: CASGVGMNTEAFF

size: few
V: TRBV4-3
J: TRBJ1-1
CDR3: CASSQDRIGNTEAFF

size: few
V: TRBV10-3
J: TRBJ1-2
CDR3: CAISESIDPGGYTF

size: NA
V: TRBV7-7
J: TRBJ2-3
CDR3: CASSLDSRQGADTQYF

size: few
V: TRBV18
J: TRBJ1-3
CDR3: CASSPRQGSGNTIYF

size: few
V: TRBV7-6
J: TRBJ1-6
CDR3: CASSNKQGHNSPLHF

size: NA
V: TRBV7-9
J: TRBJ1-2
CDR3: CASSLVGQGYGCTF

size: NA
V: TRBV6-5
J: TRBJ1-5
CDR3: CASSYELGQPQHF

size: few
V: TRBV6-5
J: TRBJ1-5
CDR3: CASSLTVHYSNQPQHF

size: few
V: TRBV10-3
J: TRBJ1-5
CDR3: CAISSSGANQPQHF

size: few
V: TRBV6-5
J: TRBJ2-1
CDR3: CASSYSTSPVRGHEQFF

size: NA
V: TRBV20-1
J: TRBJ1-6
CDR3: CSARPQGANSYNSPLHF

size: NA
V: TRBV4-1
J: TRBJ2-1
CDR3: CASSQAKSYNNEQFF

size: NA
V: TRBV4-1
J: TRBJ2-1
CDR3: CASSQEVSRSRNEQFF

size: NA
V: TRBV15
J: TRBJ2-3
CDR3: CATSSAGTGAFSDTQYF

size: NA
V: TRBV2
J: TRBJ2-7
CDR3: CASNPSGSYEQYF

size: few
V: TRBV7-6
J: TRBJ1-3
CDR3: CASSLVGRDSGNTIYF

size: NA
V: TRBV9
J: TRBJ2-3
CDR3: CASSVEAGGNLDTQYF

size: NA
V: TRBV7-8
J: TRBJ2-7
CDR3: CASSLVIAEGAGEGQYF

size: few
V: TRBV6-8
J: TRBJ2-5
CDR3: CASSYFGGEETQYF